This T cell receptor (beta chain) was sequenced during a study of Ad26.COV2.S vaccination and SARS-CoV-2 variants. Profiling relied on immunoSEQ multiplex PCR, and the TCRdb table lists in-frame clones only, not all of them. There are approximately 400,000 clones in the sample; around 90% occur only once, and under 4% lies in the top ten. The CDR3 runs to 15 residues. The V gene end was trimmed by 4 bases and the J gene end by 8 bases; junction bases not matched to a gene: 10. Germline V lookup: CDR1 SGHNT, CDR2 YYREEE (reference sequence). The origin of this receptor is a human donor who had recovered from COVID-19. Sequenced here: peripheral blood, sampled after recovery from COVID-19. The rearrangement joins TRBV5-4 to TRBJ2-1; TRBD1 agrees at 9 bases. Here the CDR3 reads CASSHPGTGRDEQFF. CDR3 bases: TGTGCCAGCAGCCATCCCGGGACAGGGAGGGATGAGCAGTTCTTC.